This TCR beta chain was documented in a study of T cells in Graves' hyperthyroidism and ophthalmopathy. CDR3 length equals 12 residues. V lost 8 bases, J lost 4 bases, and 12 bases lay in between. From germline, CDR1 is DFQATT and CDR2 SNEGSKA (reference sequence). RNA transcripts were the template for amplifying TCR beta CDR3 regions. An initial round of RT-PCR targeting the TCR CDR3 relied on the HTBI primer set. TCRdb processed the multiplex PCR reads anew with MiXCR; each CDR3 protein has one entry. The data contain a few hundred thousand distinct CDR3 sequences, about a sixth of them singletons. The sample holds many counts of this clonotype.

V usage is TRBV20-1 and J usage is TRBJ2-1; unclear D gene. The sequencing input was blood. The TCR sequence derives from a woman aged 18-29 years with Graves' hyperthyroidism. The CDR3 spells CSPGPSYNEQFF. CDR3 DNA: TGCAGTCCGGGCCCTTCTTACAATGAGCAGTTCTTC.